The next 21 T cell receptor beta chains were all read from a single sample in a study of blood T cell repertoires in COVID-19. Profiling relied on immunoSEQ multiplex PCR, and the TCRdb table lists in-frame clones only, not all of them. Of roughly 250,000 clones listed, 75% to 90% are singletons. The sample taken for sequencing was peripheral blood. The source is a man aged 25-45 years with acute or convalescent COVID-19.

A remark on this clone: Other DNA variants within this sample encode the same CDR3. V is TRBV3-1 (or the pseudogene TRBV3-2) and J is TRBJ2-1, with TRBD2 matching 8 bases. Germline loops: CDR1 LGHDT, CDR2 YNNKEL (reference sequence). The CDR3 contains 15 residues. V gave up 4 bases and J gave up 0 bases; unmatched junction bases: 2. The CDR3 region is CASSPRGGSYNEQFF. The CDR3 nucleotides read TGTGCCAGCAGCCCTCGGGGGGGCTCCTACAATGAGCAGTTCTTC.

The table lists this clone with a few counts. The DNA of the CDR3 is TGTGCCTGGAGTGTACTGAGGACTAGCGATGAGCAGTTCTTC. This encodes CAWSVLRTSDEQFF. This rearrangement joins TRBV30 to TRBJ2-1; TRBD2 matches at 9 bases. After removal of 0 bases from V and 8 bases from J, the junction contained 5 bases not matched to a gene. This CDR3 has 14 residues. The V gene's germline CDR1 is GTSNPN and CDR2 SVGIG (reference sequence).

The V and J genes are TRBV4-1 and TRBJ2-1, with D possibly matching TRBD2 (7 bases). The CDR3 consists of 18 residues. The V gene's germline CDR1 is MGHRA and CDR2 YSYEKL. The V gene lost 1 base and the J gene lost 15 bases, with 31 bases spanning the gap. CDR3 sequence: CASSQGGASGGNKAWWFF. DNA for the CDR3: TGCGCCAGCAGCCAAGGGGGGGCTAGCGGAGGTAATAAGGCCTGGTGGTTCTTC.

Here the CDR3 DNA reads TGCAGCGTTGAAGTGGGCAGGCCAACCTACGAGCAGTACTTC. It codes for CSVEVGRPTYEQYF. This sequence joins TRBV29-1 and TRBJ2-7; D not resolved. Germline CDR1 SQVTM, CDR2 ANQGSEA. This CDR3 has 14 residues. V lost 1 base and J lost 2, with 12 bases in between.

The chain is built from TRBV10-3 and TRBJ2-1, with 8 bases aligning to TRBD2. The CDR3 totals 17 residues. Germline V gene lookup returns CDR1 ENHRY and CDR2 SYGVKD. V trimming: 3 bases; J trimming: 0 bases; junction bases outside the gene matches: 7. Written as DNA, the CDR3 is TGTGCCATCAGTGAAGGCGGGGGGCCGAGCTCCTACAATGAGCAGTTCTTC. Protein: CAISEGGGPSSYNEQFF.

V gene TRBV30 combines with J gene TRBJ2-4; TRBD2 agrees at 8 bases. This CDR3 region has 15 residues. Germline CDR1 and CDR2: GTSNPN and SVGIG (reference sequence). V dropped 3 bases and J dropped 2; count of bases not matched to a gene: 6. The CDR3 loop reads CAWRTAGASKNIQYF. The CDR3 nucleotides are TGTGCCTGGAGGACAGCGGGAGCTTCCAAAAACATTCAGTACTTC.

V gene TRBV5-4 combines with J gene TRBJ2-3, with D hard to call. Germline CDR1 SGHNT, CDR2 YYREEE (reference sequence). The V and J ends lost 6 bases and 2 bases respectively, with 10 bases between them. The CDR3 totals 13 residues. In nucleotides, the CDR3 is TGTGCCAGCAACCCCGGAGACACAGATACGCAGTATTTT. It is translated as CASNPGDTDTQYF.

This sequence joins TRBV9 and TRBJ1-1; TRBD1 might be the D (5 bases). CDR3 length: 15 residues. V was cut by 3 bases and J by 4 bases, with 16 bases left in between. Germline CDR1 reads SGDLS; CDR2 reads YYNGEE. The CDR3 nucleotides are TGTGCCAGCAGCGCTACTGCAGGGCTGAGCACTGAAGCTTTCTTT. Residues: CASSATAGLSTEAFF.

A word on this clone: One junction end does not reproduce the germline sequence, and a read error may be involved. J is TRBJ1-1 and V is TRBV12-3 or TRBV12-4; D call uncertain. The CDR3 covers 11 residues. The DNA of the CDR3 is TGTGCCAGTTCAGACGGCCGGGGTCCGGGCTTT. It codes for CASSDGRGPGF.

DNA of the CDR3: TGTGCCAGCAGTCCTACAGGGGCCCGCCTATATGGCTACACCTTC. The encoded protein is CASSPTGARLYGYTF. V and J are TRBV27 and TRBJ1-2; TRBD1 matches 7 bases. Germline V lookup: CDR1 MNHEY, CDR2 SMNVEV (reference sequence). The CDR3 has 15 amino acids. V was pared by 5 bases and J by 5 bases, with 11 bases of the junction left unmatched.

CDR3 region: CASEWTANTGELFF. CDR3 coding DNA: TGTGCCAGTGAGTGGACAGCGAACACCGGGGAGCTGTTTTTT. This chain uses TRBV28 with TRBJ2-2, with a weak D call TRBD1 (6 bases). The germline V and J ends were trimmed by 9 bases and 0 bases, with 11 bases remaining between them. This CDR3 contains 14 residues. Germline V lookup: CDR1 MDHEN, CDR2 SYDVKM.

The table lists this clone with a few counts. V is TRBV6-5 and J is TRBJ1-5, with 7 nucleotides matching TRBD1. The CDR3 consists of 14 residues. V trimming: 5 bases; J trimming: 6 bases; junction bases outside the gene matches: 7. Per germline, CDR1 MNHEY and CDR2 SVGAGI. The CDR3: CASSPGTVSQPQHF. The CDR3 coding sequence is TGTGCCAGCAGTCCCGGGACAGTTAGTCAGCCCCAGCATTTT.

The V gene is TRBV13, the J gene TRBJ2-3; D is perhaps TRBD2 (5 bases). This CDR3 has 20 amino acids. The germline V gene encodes CDR1 PRHDT and CDR2 FYEKMQ (reference sequence). V lost 1 base to trimming and J lost 1 base, with 24 bases between them. The CDR3 bases are TGTGCCAGCAGCTTAGTAAACTTTACGAGGAGCGGAACTCGCACAGATACGCAGTATTTT. It is translated as CASSLVNFTRSGTRTDTQYF.

J is TRBJ1-1 and V is TRBV5-6; 8 bases align to TRBD1. This CDR3 comprises 15 residues. V trimming: 4 bases; J trimming: 0 bases; junction bases outside the gene matches: 5. Germline values: CDR1 SGHDT, CDR2 YYEEEE. In DNA, the CDR3 is TGTGCCAGCAGCGCCTGGACAGGGATGAACACTGAAGCTTTCTTT. This encodes CASSAWTGMNTEAFF.

The genes are TRBV5-4 and TRBJ2-7, with D perhaps TRBD1 (5 bases). The CDR3 has 13 residues. Germline V lookup: CDR1 SGHNT, CDR2 YYREEE (reference sequence). V was cut by 4 bases and J by 3 bases, with 11 bases left in between. The CDR3 DNA sequence: TGTGCCAGCAGCCGAACTGACAGCTACGAGCAGTACTTC. This codes for CASSRTDSYEQYF.

The chain couples TRBV18 to TRBJ1-1; D not certain. Germline lookup yields CDR1 KGHSH and CDR2 LQKENI. The CDR3 loop spans 14 amino acids. V lost 3 bases, J lost 4 bases, and 12 bases lay in between. Here the CDR3 DNA reads TGTGCCAGCTCACCCGACCGGGGTGGCACTGAAGCTTTCTTT. This codes for CASSPDRGGTEAFF.

The chain carries TRBV28 and TRBJ2-5; TRBD1 is a possible D gene (6 bases). The CDR3 has 15 amino acids. Germline CDR1 and CDR2: MDHEN and SYDVKM. The V end was cut by 3 bases, the J end by 2 bases, with 13 bases between. This CDR3 reads CASSLGAGAQETQYF. The CDR3 DNA reads TGTGCCAGCAGTTTGGGGGCAGGGGCACAAGAGACCCAGTACTTC.

This chain links TRBV18 with TRBJ1-6, with D hard to call. The CDR3 totals 14 residues. Germline loops: CDR1 KGHSH, CDR2 LQKENI. V dropped 5 bases and J dropped 6 bases, with 11 bases sitting between them. The CDR3, as DNA: TGTGCCAGCTCAAGGACTGGATTTAATTCACCCCTCCACTTT. Translated, it gives CASSRTGFNSPLHF.

The V gene is TRBV4-2, the J gene TRBJ2-1; D call uncertain. CDR3 length: 14 residues. Trimming pared 1 base from V and 8 bases from J, leaving 12 bases between. Per the germline V gene, CDR1 is LGHNA and CDR2 is YNFKEQ. CDR3 amino acids: CASSQAPEIDEQFF. The CDR3, as DNA: TGTGCCAGCAGCCAAGCCCCTGAGATCGATGAGCAGTTCTTC.

The V call is TRBV18, the J call TRBJ2-3, with TRBD2 identical over 9 bases. CDR1 and CDR2 (germline): KGHSH, LQKENI. V lost 7 bases, J lost 4 bases, and 9 bases stayed unmatched. This CDR3 has 15 residues. This chain's CDR3 is CASLLRAGGSDTQYF. The CDR3 nucleotides are TGTGCCAGCTTACTCAGAGCGGGAGGTTCAGATACGCAGTATTTT. The variable domain in full, with the rest retrieved from reference TRBV18 and TRBJ2-3, is NAGVMQNPRHLVRRRGQEARLRCSPMKGHSHVYWYRQLPEEGLKFMVYLQKENIIDESGMPKERFSAEFPKEGPSILRIQQVVRGDSAAYFCASLLRAGGSDTQYFGPGTRLTVL.

This chain joins TRBV7-9 and TRBJ1-4, with D possibly being TRBD1 (6 bases). This CDR3 has 14 amino acids. V gave up 7 bases and J gave up 4 bases, with 13 bases separating them. Germline CDR1 SEHNR, CDR2 FQNEAQ (reference sequence). CDR3 DNA: TGTGCCAGCATCCCCCCAGGGGTTAATGAAAAACTGTTTTTT. It is translated as CASIPPGVNEKLFF.